Below, 2 T cell receptor beta chains from the same sample are listed, as sequenced in a study of Ad26.COV2.S vaccination and SARS-CoV-2 variants. Treatment in this sample: some 20 received Ad26.COV2.S at low or high dose, single or two shots; about 5 received placebo; per-sample allocation not given. On day 63 after the first injection, vaccine and placebo recipients gave samples. Only in-frame clones appear in the TCRdb table, and some are missing; sequencing was by immunoSEQ multiplex PCR. The sample consists of approximately 420,000 clones, more than 75% of them appearing once. The starting material was peripheral blood, obtained in a trial of Ad26.COV2.S vaccine versus placebo. The origin of the receptors is a person aged 18 to 59 who received the Ad26.COV2.S COVID-19 vaccine or a placebo.

This chain uses TRBV19 with TRBJ2-2; D possibly corresponds to TRBD1 (5 bases). Germline CDR1 is LNHDA and CDR2 is SQIVND (reference sequence). Trimming removed 3 bases from V and 7 bases from J, with 12 bases in between. CDR3 length equals 14 residues. CDR3 loop: CASSISPGFGELFF. CDR3 nucleotide sequence: TGTGCCAGTAGTATTTCCCCAGGGTTCGGGGAGCTGTTTTTT.

The rearrangement uses TRBV30 and TRBJ2-2; 7 nucleotides line up with TRBD1. Trimming took 4 bases from V and 1 from J; bases not matched to a gene: 3. Germline V gives CDR1 GTSNPN, CDR2 SVGIG (reference sequence). This CDR3 region has 14 residues. The CDR3, as DNA: TGTGCCTGGAAAGGACAGGTGAACACCGGGGAGCTGTTTTTT. This codes for CAWKGQVNTGELFF.